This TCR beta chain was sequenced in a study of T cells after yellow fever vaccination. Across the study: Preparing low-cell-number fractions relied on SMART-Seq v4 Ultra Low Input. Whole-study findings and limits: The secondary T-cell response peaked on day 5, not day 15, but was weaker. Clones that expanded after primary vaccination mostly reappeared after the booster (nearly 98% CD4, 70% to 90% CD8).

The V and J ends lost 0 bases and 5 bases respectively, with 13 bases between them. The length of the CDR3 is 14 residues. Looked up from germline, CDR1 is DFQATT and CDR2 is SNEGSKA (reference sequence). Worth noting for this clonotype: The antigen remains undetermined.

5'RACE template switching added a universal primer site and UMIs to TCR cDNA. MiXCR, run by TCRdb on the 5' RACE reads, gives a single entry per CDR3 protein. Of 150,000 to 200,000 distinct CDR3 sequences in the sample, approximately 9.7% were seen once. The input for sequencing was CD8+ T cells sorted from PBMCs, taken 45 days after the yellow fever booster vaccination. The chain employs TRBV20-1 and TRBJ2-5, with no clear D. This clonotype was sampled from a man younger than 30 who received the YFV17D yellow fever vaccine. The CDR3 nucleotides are TGCAGTGCTAGAGATCCCCCTAGTTGGGAGACCCAGTACTTC. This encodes CSARDPPSWETQYF.